These 16 T cell receptor beta chains share one sample of origin, sequenced in a study of beta chain features in type 1 diabetes. All of the isolated RNA was reverse transcribed, so expressed TCRB transcripts were sequenced. Only in-frame clones appear in the TCRdb table, and some are missing; sequencing was by immunoSEQ multiplex PCR. The sample gives under 500,000 clones, around 30% of which show up once; around 0.065% is in the top ten. Material: naive CD4+ T cells from blood. The receptors originated from a man aged 18 to 30 in good health.

This clone was observed a few times. This sequence joins TRBV28 and TRBJ2-7; TRBD2 matches at 8 bases. The length of the CDR3 is 15 residues. With V trimmed by 4 bases and J by 4 bases, 9 bases remained unmatched. The V gene's germline CDR1 is MDHEN and CDR2 SYDVKM. CDR3 nucleotides: TGTGCCAGCAGTTCAACCGGGACTAGTTTTTACGAGCAGTACTTC. The encoded protein is CASSSTGTSFYEQYF.

The CDR3 loop is CASSKSGQLNTEAFF. In DNA form, the CDR3 reads TGTGCCAGCAGCAAATCAGGACAGCTAAACACTGAAGCTTTCTTT. The chain has TRBV7-3 and TRBJ1-1, with D perhaps TRBD1 (6 bases). Germline CDR1 SGHTA, CDR2 FQGTGA. Trimming shortened V by 5 bases and J by 2 bases, and 15 bases separated the two germline ends. The CDR3 is 15 residues long.

The table lists this clone with a few counts. The same CDR3 arises from other DNA sequences in this sample as well. V usage is TRBV7-2 and J usage is TRBJ2-5, with no clear D. Deletions cut 5 bases from V and 1 base from J, with 2 bases between. The CDR3 spans 11 residues. Germline CDR1 and CDR2: SGHTA and FQGNSA. CDR3 sequence reads: CASSAQETQYF. The DNA for the CDR3 is TGTGCCAGCAGCGCCCAAGAGACCCAGTACTTC.

This clone was counted only a few times. The chain couples TRBV9 to TRBJ2-3; D call uncertain. This CDR3 is 12 amino acids long. Germline V lookup: CDR1 SGDLS, CDR2 YYNGEE. Trimming cost V 4 bases and J 6 bases, with 9 bases left between them. CDR3 bases: TGTGCCAGCAGCTTAGGATGGGATACGCAGTATTTT. This codes for CASSLGWDTQYF.

This clone showed up just a few times. The chain has TRBV6-6 and TRBJ2-3; the D is unclear. Trimming cost V 8 bases and J 0 bases, with 12 bases left between them. Germline CDR1 is MNHNY and CDR2 is SVGAGI (reference sequence). This CDR3 contains 14 residues. The CDR3 sequence is CASARSISTDTQYF. In nucleotides, the CDR3 is TGTGCCAGCGCGCGTAGCATAAGCACAGATACGCAGTATTTT.

The chain uses TRBV5-4 and TRBJ2-3; the D call may be TRBD1 or TRBD2 (5 bases each). Looked up from germline, CDR1 is SGHNT and CDR2 is YYREEE (reference sequence). Trimming removed 6 bases at V and 6 bases at J, with 26 bases between. This CDR3 spans 17 amino acids. CDR3 in amino acids: CASTIRIGADTPDTQYF. For the CDR3, the DNA is TGTGCCAGCACCATTAGGATCGGGGCAGATACACCCGATACGCAGTATTTT.

This chain links TRBV5-6 with TRBJ2-5, with a weak D call TRBD1 (6 bases). V shed 4 bases and J shed 5 bases, with 15 bases lying between them. Germline V gives CDR1 SGHDT, CDR2 YYEEEE. This CDR3 is built from 14 residues. The CDR3 DNA is TGTGCCAGCAGCCTAAAGGGGACACGGGAGACCCAGTACTTC. Translating gives CASSLKGTRETQYF.

The chain employs TRBV7-2 and TRBJ2-1, with TRBD1 matching over 9 bases. Germline CDR1 and CDR2: SGHTA and FQGNSA. The CDR3 totals 16 residues. V lost 1 base and J lost 4; bases outside the gene matches: 5. The CDR3 coding sequence is TGTGCCAGCAGCTTAGTATGGGGACAGGGTTACAATGAGCAGTTCTTC. The encoded protein is CASSLVWGQGYNEQFF.

The chain couples TRBV11-2 to TRBJ2-3; D might be TRBD2 (6 bases). CDR3 length: 14 amino acids. Trimming removed 5 bases at V and 1 base at J, with 10 bases between. CDR1 is SGHAT, CDR2 FQNNGV, per germline. The CDR3: CASSPSGRTDTQYF. CDR3 coding DNA: TGTGCCAGCAGCCCAAGCGGGCGCACAGATACGCAGTATTTT. The variable domain in full, with the rest retrieved from reference TRBV11-2 and TRBJ2-3, is EAGVAQSPRYKIIEKRQSVAFWCNPISGHATLYWYQQILGQGPKLLIQFQNNGVVDDSQLPKDRFSAERLKGVDSTLKIQPAKLEDSAVYLCASSPSGRTDTQYFGPGTRLTVL.

There are a few counts of this clone. The V call is TRBV9, the J call TRBJ2-7; D is tentatively TRBD1 or TRBD2 (6 bases each). The CDR3 covers 15 residues. Germline V gene sequence: CDR1 SGDLS, CDR2 YYNGEE. Trimming removed 4 bases from V and 4 bases from J, with 18 bases in between. The CDR3 DNA sequence: TGTGCCAGCAGCCCCCACAGGGCGGGACCATACGAGCAGTACTTC. Protein product: CASSPHRAGPYEQYF.

This clone has just a few counts. This sequence joins TRBV18 and TRBJ2-3; weak D call: TRBD1 (5 bases). The germline gives CDR1 KGHSH, CDR2 LQKENI. Trimming took off 0 bases at V and 0 bases at J, with 13 bases between the two ends. This CDR3 spans 17 amino acids. The CDR3 DNA is TGTGCCAGCTCACCACCGGCTCCAGGGCCTAGCACAGATACGCAGTATTTT. Encoded protein: CASSPPAPGPSTDTQYF. Full variable domain (outside the CDR3, taken from reference TRBV18 and TRBJ2-3): NAGVMQNPRHLVRRRGQEARLRCSPMKGHSHVYWYRQLPEEGLKFMVYLQKENIIDESGMPKERFSAEFPKEGPSILRIQQVVRGDSAAYFCASSPPAPGPSTDTQYFGPGTRLTVL.

This clone was seen a handful of times. The CDR3 loop is CAIRGQAQETQYF. The CDR3 region has the DNA TGTGCCATCAGAGGACAGGCTCAAGAGACCCAGTACTTC. This chain links TRBV10-3 with TRBJ2-5, with TRBD1 matching over 7 bases. Germline lookup yields CDR1 ENHRY and CDR2 SYGVKD. This CDR3 has 13 amino acids. The V and J ends lost 6 bases and 2 bases, in that order; junction bases with no gene match: 3.

The gene calls are TRBV30 and TRBJ2-7, with TRBD1 identical over 8 bases. The CDR3 loop spans 15 amino acids. Germline CDR1 reads GTSNPN; CDR2 reads SVGIG (reference sequence). Germline trimming cut 1 base from V and 9 bases from J; bases unmatched to any gene: 14. This chain's CDR3 is CAWSGRRDRGSRQYF. Written as DNA, the CDR3 is TGTGCCTGGAGTGGTAGACGTGACAGGGGCTCCCGGCAGTACTTC. Full variable domain (outside the CDR3, taken from reference TRBV30 and TRBJ2-7): SQTIHQWPATLVQPVGSPLSLECTVEGTSNPNLYWYRQAAGRGLQLLFYSVGIGQISSEVPQNLSASRPQDRQFILSSKKLLLSDSGFYLCAWSGRRDRGSRQYFGPGTRLTVT.

V usage is TRBV2 and J usage is TRBJ1-5, with 8 bases aligning to TRBD1. J lost 1 base, V lost 3 bases, and 2 bases had no gene match. CDR1 SNHLY and CDR2 FYNNEI come from the germline V gene. This CDR3 comprises 15 residues. The CDR3 DNA sequence: TGTGCCAGCAGTGACAGGGGGCAGAGCAATCAGCCCCAGCATTTT. The encoded protein is CASSDRGQSNQPQHF. Using reference TRBV2 and TRBJ1-5 for the parts outside the CDR3, the full variable domain is EPEVTQTPSHQVTQMGQEVILRCVPISNHLYFYWYRQILGQKVEFLVSFYNNEISEKSEIFDDQFSVERPDGSNFTLKIRSTKLEDSAMYFCASSDRGQSNQPQHFGDGTRLSIL.

V is TRBV30 and J is TRBJ2-1; 12 bases match TRBD2. The CDR3 extends over 13 amino acids. Per the germline V gene, CDR1 is GTSNPN and CDR2 is SVGIG (reference sequence). The CDR3 spells CAATSGSYNEQFF. Here the CDR3 DNA reads TGTGCTGCGACTAGCGGGAGTTACAATGAGCAGTTCTTC.

V usage is TRBV2 and J usage is TRBJ2-1, with TRBD2 as a possible D gene (6 bases). V dropped 5 bases and J dropped 5 bases, with 16 bases sitting between them. The CDR3 totals 15 residues. CDR1 and CDR2 (germline): SNHLY, FYNNEI. The CDR3, as DNA: TGTGCCAGCAGTCAGGGACTGCCGGCCCACAATGAGCAGTTCTTC. Its translation is CASSQGLPAHNEQFF.